The T cell receptor beta chain under discussion was sequenced for a study of technical replicates of blood from four donors. Libraries were prepared by immunoSEQ multiplex PCR; TCRdb keeps only in-frame clonotypes and omits some of them. Altogether approximately 68,000 clones are present, about 97% being singletons, with the ten largest covering 0.25% to 0.35%. The sequence was obtained from a human donor in good health. The sequenced material came from T cells isolated from PBMCs.

CDR3 residues: CAIQGAGNTIYF. CDR3 sequence (DNA): TGTGCCATCCAGGGCGCTGGAAACACCATATATTTT. This chain joins TRBV10-3 and TRBJ1-3; the D gene is possibly TRBD1 (5 bases). This CDR3 comprises 12 residues. The V gene lost 8 bases and the J gene lost 2 bases, with 7 bases spanning the gap. The germline CDR1 and CDR2 sequences are ENHRY and SYGVKD.